This TCR beta chain was captured by sequencing in a study of technical replicates of blood from a handful of donors. Trimming at V came to 7 bases and at J to 2 bases, leaving 5 bases not matched to a gene. The CDR3 extends over 15 amino acids. Germline V CDR1 and CDR2: MNHEY, SMNVEV (reference sequence). Profiling relied on immunoSEQ multiplex PCR, and the TCRdb table lists in-frame clones only, not all of them. The sample gives tens of thousands of clones, just under 95% of which show up once; 0.37% is in the top ten. The chain links TRBV27 to TRBJ2-3, with TRBD2 matching over 11 bases. The sample comprised T cells isolated from PBMCs. This TCR came from a human donor in good health. The CDR3 loop is CASTTTSGTTDTQYF. As DNA, the CDR3 is TGTGCCAGCACCACGACTAGCGGGACCACAGATACGCAGTATTTT.